This T cell receptor (beta chain) was obtained from a study of T cells after yellow fever vaccination. MiXCR, run by TCRdb on the 5' RACE reads, gives a single entry per CDR3 protein. This repertoire shows about 630,000 distinct CDR3 sequences, roughly an eighth found once; its top ten account for under 15%. Deletions cut 8 bases from V and 0 bases from J, with 11 bases between. Per the germline V gene, CDR1 is DFQATT and CDR2 is SNEGSKA (reference sequence). The CDR3 runs 13 residues. The sequence was obtained from a man aged 25 to 40 who received the YFV17D yellow fever vaccine. Source: PBMCs, taken on the day of the yellow fever booster vaccination. This sequence joins TRBV20-1 and TRBJ2-4; D is unclear. DNA for the CDR3: TGCAGTCAGAAAGAAGAAGCCAAAAACATTCAGTACTTC. Protein product: CSQKEEAKNIQYF.